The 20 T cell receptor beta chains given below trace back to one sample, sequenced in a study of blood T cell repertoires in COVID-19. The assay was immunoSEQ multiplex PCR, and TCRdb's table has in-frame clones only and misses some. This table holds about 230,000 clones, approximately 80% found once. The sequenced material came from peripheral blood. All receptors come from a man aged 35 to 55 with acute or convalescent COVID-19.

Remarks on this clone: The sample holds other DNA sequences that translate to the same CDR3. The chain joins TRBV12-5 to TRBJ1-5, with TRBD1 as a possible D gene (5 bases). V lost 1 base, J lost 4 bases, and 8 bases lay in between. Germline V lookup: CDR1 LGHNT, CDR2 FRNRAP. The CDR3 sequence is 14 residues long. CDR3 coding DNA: TGTGCTAGTGGTTTGGGGCAGGGAAATCAGCCCCAGCATTTT. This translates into CASGLGQGNQPQHF.

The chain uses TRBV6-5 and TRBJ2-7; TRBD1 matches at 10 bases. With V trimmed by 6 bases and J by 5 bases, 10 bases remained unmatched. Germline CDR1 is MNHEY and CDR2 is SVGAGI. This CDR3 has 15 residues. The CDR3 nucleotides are TGTGCCAGCAGATTACTTGGACAGGGGGTCCACGAGCAGTACTTC. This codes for CASRLLGQGVHEQYF.

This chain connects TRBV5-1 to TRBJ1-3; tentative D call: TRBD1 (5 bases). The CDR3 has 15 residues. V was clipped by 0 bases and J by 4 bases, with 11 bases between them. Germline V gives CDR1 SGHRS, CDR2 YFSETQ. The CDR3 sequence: CASSLVPGNGNTIYF. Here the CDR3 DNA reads TGCGCCAGCAGCTTGGTCCCAGGGAACGGAAACACCATATATTTT.

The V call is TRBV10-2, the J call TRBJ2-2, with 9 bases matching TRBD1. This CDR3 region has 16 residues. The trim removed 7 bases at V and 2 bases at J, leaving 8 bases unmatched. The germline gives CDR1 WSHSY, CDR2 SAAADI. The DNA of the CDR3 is TGCGCCAGCATCCGAGACAGGGGGGCTAACACCGGGGAGCTGTTTTTT. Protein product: CASIRDRGANTGELFF.

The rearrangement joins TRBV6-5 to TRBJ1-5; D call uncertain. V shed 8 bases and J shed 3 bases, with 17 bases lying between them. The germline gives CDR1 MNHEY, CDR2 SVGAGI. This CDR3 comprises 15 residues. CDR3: CASAKRQTPNQPQHF. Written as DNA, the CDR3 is TGTGCCAGCGCGAAAAGACAAACCCCCAATCAGCCCCAGCATTTT.

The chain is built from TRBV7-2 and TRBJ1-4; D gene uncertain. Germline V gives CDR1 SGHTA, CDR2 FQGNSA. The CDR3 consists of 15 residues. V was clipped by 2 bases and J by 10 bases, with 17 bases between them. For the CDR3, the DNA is TGTGCCAGCAGCTTATCGGGTCAGCTAGGCGGAAAACTGTTTTTT. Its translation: CASSLSGQLGGKLFF.

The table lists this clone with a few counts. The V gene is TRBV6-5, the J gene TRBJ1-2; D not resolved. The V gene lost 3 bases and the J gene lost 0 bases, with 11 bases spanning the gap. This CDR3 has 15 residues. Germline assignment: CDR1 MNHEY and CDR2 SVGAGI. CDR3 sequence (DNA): TGTGCCAGCAGTTATAGGAGGAAAACTAACTATGGCTACACCTTC. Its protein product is CASSYRRKTNYGYTF.

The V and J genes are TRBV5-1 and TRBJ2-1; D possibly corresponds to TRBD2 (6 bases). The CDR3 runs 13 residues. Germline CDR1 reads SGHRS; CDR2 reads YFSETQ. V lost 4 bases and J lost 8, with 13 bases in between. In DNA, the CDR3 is TGCGCCAGCAGCGGGACCGGGAGCGATGAGCAGTTCTTC. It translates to CASSGTGSDEQFF.

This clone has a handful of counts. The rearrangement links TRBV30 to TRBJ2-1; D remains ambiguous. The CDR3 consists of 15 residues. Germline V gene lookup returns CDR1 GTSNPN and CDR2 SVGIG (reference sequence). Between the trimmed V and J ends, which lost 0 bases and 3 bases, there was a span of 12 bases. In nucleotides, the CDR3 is TGTGCCTGGAGTGTACCGGAGAAGTTCTACAATGAGCAGTTCTTC. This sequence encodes CAWSVPEKFYNEQFF.

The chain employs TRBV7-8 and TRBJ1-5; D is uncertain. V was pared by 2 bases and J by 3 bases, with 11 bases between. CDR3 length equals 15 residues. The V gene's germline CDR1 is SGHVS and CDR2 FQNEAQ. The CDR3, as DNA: TGTGCCAGCAGCTTAAGCCCCGGAGACAATCAGCCCCAGCATTTT. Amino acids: CASSLSPGDNQPQHF.

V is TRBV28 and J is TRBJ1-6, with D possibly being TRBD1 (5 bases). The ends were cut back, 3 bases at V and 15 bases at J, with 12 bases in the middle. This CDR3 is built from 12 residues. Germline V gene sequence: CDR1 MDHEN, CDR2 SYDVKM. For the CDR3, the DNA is TGTGCCAGCAGTTTGGTCATCAGGGACCTCCACTTT. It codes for CASSLVIRDLHF.

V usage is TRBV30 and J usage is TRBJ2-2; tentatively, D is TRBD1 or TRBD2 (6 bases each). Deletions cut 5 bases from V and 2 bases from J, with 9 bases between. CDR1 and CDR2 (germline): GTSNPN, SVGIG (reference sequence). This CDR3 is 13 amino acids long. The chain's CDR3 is CAWAGQNTGELFF. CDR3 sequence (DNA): TGTGCCTGGGCGGGACAAAACACCGGGGAGCTGTTTTTT. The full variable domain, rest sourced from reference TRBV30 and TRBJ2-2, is SQTIHQWPATLVQPVGSPLSLECTVEGTSNPNLYWYRQAAGRGLQLLFYSVGIGQISSEVPQNLSASRPQDRQFILSSKKLLLSDSGFYLCAWAGQNTGELFFGEGSRLTVL.

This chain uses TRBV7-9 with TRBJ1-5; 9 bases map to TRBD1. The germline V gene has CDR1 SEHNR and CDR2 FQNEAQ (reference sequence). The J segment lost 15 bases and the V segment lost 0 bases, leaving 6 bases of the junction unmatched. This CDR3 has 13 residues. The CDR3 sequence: CASSLADRGGLHF. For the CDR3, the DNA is TGTGCCAGCAGCTTAGCGGACAGGGGAGGATTGCATTTT.

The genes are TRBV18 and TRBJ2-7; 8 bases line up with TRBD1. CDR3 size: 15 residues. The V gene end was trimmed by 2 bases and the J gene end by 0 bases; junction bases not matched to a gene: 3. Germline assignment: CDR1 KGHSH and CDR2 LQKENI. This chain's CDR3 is CASSPEGQDSYEQYF. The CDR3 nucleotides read TGTGCCAGCTCACCAGAGGGACAGGACTCCTACGAGCAGTACTTC. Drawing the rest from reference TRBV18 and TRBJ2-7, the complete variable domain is NAGVMQNPRHLVRRRGQEARLRCSPMKGHSHVYWYRQLPEEGLKFMVYLQKENIIDESGMPKERFSAEFPKEGPSILRIQQVVRGDSAAYFCASSPEGQDSYEQYFGPGTRLTVT.

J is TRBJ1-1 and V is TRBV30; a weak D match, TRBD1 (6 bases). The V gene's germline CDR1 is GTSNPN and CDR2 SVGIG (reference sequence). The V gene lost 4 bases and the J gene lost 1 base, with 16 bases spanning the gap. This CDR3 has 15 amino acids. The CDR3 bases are TGTGCCTGGACACCTAGCCAGGGGAGGAACACTGAAGCTTTCTTT. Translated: CAWTPSQGRNTEAFF.

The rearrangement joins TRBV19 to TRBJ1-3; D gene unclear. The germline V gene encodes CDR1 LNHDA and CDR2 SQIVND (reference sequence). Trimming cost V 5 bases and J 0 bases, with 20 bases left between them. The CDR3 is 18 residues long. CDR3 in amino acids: CASSPRASGSSSGNTIYF. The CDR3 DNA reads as TGTGCCAGTAGTCCTCGGGCGTCGGGGTCGAGCTCTGGAAACACCATATATTTT.

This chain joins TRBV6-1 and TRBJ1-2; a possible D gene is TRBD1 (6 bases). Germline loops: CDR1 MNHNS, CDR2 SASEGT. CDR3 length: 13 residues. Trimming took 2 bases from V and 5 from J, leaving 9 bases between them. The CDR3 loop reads CASSEQGKYGYTF. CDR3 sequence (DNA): TGTGCCAGCAGTGAACAGGGGAAGTATGGCTACACCTTC.

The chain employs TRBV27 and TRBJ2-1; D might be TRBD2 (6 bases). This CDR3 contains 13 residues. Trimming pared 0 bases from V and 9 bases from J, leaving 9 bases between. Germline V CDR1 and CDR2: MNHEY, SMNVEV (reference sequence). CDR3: CASSLSNGSEQFF. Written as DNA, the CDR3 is TGTGCCAGCAGTTTATCGAACGGGAGTGAGCAGTTCTTC.

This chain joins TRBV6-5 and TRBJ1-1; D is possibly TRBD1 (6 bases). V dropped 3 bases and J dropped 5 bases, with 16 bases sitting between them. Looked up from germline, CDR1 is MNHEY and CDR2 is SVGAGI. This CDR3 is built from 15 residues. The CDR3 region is CASSYLGGGQTEAFF. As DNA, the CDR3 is TGTGCCAGCAGTTATCTCGGCGGGGGGCAGACTGAAGCTTTCTTT.

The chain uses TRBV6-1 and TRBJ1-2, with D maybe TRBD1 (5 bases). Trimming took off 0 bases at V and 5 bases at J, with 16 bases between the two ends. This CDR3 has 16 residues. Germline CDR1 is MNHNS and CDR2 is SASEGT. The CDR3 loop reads CASSEALRGADYGYTF. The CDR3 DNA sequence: TGTGCCAGCAGTGAAGCGCTTAGGGGCGCTGATTATGGCTACACCTTC.